The entry below gives a single TCR beta chain sequence along with its context. The antigen is unknown. This sample was included in a study of a mutant IDH1 vaccine in newly diagnosed glioma. Study-wide context: There were eight vaccinations for patients, given in weeks 1, 3, 5, 7, 11, 15, 19 and 23.

Using immunoSEQ multiplex PCR, the repertoire was profiled, and TCRdb retains in-frame clones only, with some absent. This sample has around 29,000 clones, with about nine tenths found just once. The V gene lost 1 base and the J gene lost 8 bases, with 17 bases spanning the gap. This CDR3 is 16 amino acids long. The germline CDR1 and CDR2 sequences are LGHNA and YSLEER. Time point reported: week 5, during vaccination. The vaccine gave 300 ug of a 20-mer mutant IDH1 peptide subcutaneously per dose. General observations from the study: Pseudoprogression apparently lacked any relation to changes in top peripheral T cell clonotypes.

This sequence was found in a woman aged 40 to 50 with glioma. Some clones in this sample may be carry-over from other donors' samples. The chain carries TRBV4-3 and TRBJ1-4; TRBD1 might be the D (6 bases). The material was peripheral blood mononuclear cells (PBMCs), obtained from a glioma patient whose treatment included an IDH1 peptide vaccine. In DNA, the CDR3 is TGCGCCAGCAGCCAAGGGTCAGGGGCGGGTCAGGAAAAACTGTTTTTT. Translation gives CASSQGSGAGQEKLFF.